The TCR beta chain described here comes from a study of radiation and T cells in renal cell carcinoma. Study-wide results and limits: Top tumor clonotypes rose in blood 2 weeks post-radiation, then contracted. No pretreatment tumor biopsies were available for baseline clonotypes.

TCRdb's copy holds only in-frame clones and misses some; the assay was immunoSEQ multiplex PCR. The table shows approximately 150,000 clones, with 65% to 90% occurring only once. Time point meaning: blood 4 weeks post-SBRT, at nephrectomy. As for treatment: 15 Gy SBRT to primary tumor, nephrectomy 4 weeks later. Nephrectomy followed 15 Gy stereotactic body radiation by 4 weeks. This renal cell carcinoma was of the clear cell type. For this clone: Its antigen is unidentified.

The sequence was obtained from a woman aged 45-65 years with renal cell carcinoma. The input for sequencing was blood, taken from a patient whose treatment included radiotherapy and nephrectomy.

This CDR3 is CASSPGLGSYNEQFF. The CDR3 DNA is TGTGCCAGCAGCCCCGGCCTAGGCTCCTACAATGAGCAGTTCTTC. The chain couples TRBV7-8 to TRBJ2-1; D gene unclear. The CDR3 length is 15 residues. Trimming stripped 5 bases from V and 0 bases from J, with 11 bases between. Looked up from germline, CDR1 is SGHVS and CDR2 is FQNEAQ.